This T cell receptor (beta chain) was sequenced during a study of blood T cells in healthy people across ages. It was with a sample-barcoded 5' primer and a J-beta primer mix that a second PCR of roughly 7 to 12 cycles was run. TCRdb re-analysed the 5' RACE reads in MiXCR, keeping a single row per CDR3 protein. The data contain roughly 730,000 distinct CDR3 sequences, roughly three fifths of them singletons. The CDR3 is 14 amino acids. Germline values: CDR1 SGHTA, CDR2 FQGTGA. This sequence was found in a middle-aged man in good health. The sequenced material came from blood. The chain joins TRBV7-3 to TRBJ2-7; D perhaps matches TRBD2 (5 bases). Judging by the DNA end, TRBJ2-5 fits better; the J call may be wrong. The CDR3 DNA follows: TGTGCCAGCAGCTTCACGGGGATCATAGAGACCCAGTACTTC. This sequence encodes CASSFTGIIETQYF.